These T cell receptor beta chains were read from a single sample in a study of blood T cell repertoires in COVID-19. Method: immunoSEQ multiplex PCR; TCRdb's copy keeps in-frame clones and lacks some. The sample has 140,000 or so clones, about 86% seen once; the top ten hold approximately 8%. Sequenced input: peripheral blood. The receptor source for this set is a human donor in a cohort sampled during active COVID-19. The CDR3 runs from the conserved cysteine through the conserved F or W. The order of the fields is V gene, D gene, J gene, CDR3 length, clone size, CDR3 protein, CDR3 DNA. The D gene is left open where the match is weak. Clone sizes are given selectively: once, few, many, or a class where the clone is expanded.

v_gene: TRBV5-1; d_gene: TRBD1; j_gene: TRBJ1-2; len: 14; abundance: few; CDR3aa: CASSLWGQGYGYTF; CDR3nt: TGCGCCAGCAGCTTGTGGGGACAGGGCTATGGCTACACCTTC
v_gene: TRBV6-4; d_gene: .; j_gene: TRBJ2-1; len: 17; abundance: .; CDR3aa: CASSDSKGRGSYNEQFF; CDR3nt: TGTGCCAGCAGTGACTCGAAGGGCAGGGGCTCCTACAATGAGCAGTTCTTC
v_gene: TRBV5-6; d_gene: TRBD1; j_gene: TRBJ2-1; len: 15; abundance: .; CDR3aa: CASSWDSSLYNEQFF; CDR3nt: TGTGCCAGCAGCTGGGACAGTTCGCTTTACAATGAGCAGTTCTTC
v_gene: TRBV29-1; d_gene: TRBD1; j_gene: TRBJ2-3; len: 13; abundance: .; CDR3aa: CSVETGMTDTQYF; CDR3nt: TGCAGCGTTGAGACAGGGATGACAGATACGCAGTATTTT
v_gene: TRBV6-5; d_gene: TRBD2; j_gene: TRBJ2-7; len: 15; abundance: .; CDR3aa: CASRTYSGGVYEQYF; CDR3nt: TGTGCCAGCAGGACGTATAGCGGGGGGGTCTACGAGCAGTACTTC
v_gene: TRBV11-2; d_gene: TRBD1; j_gene: TRBJ1-5; len: 14; abundance: .; CDR3aa: CASSLQGDNQPQHF; CDR3nt: TGTGCCAGCAGCTTACAGGGGGACAATCAGCCCCAGCATTTT
v_gene: TRBV10-3; d_gene: .; j_gene: TRBJ1-3; len: 15; abundance: .; CDR3aa: CAISESGGSGNTIYF; CDR3nt: TGTGCCATCAGTGAGTCGGGGGGCTCTGGAAACACCATATATTTT
v_gene: TRBV6-5; d_gene: .; j_gene: TRBJ1-3; len: 14; abundance: .; CDR3aa: CASRGGEAGNTIYF; CDR3nt: TGTGCCAGCAGAGGAGGGGAGGCTGGAAACACCATATATTTT
v_gene: TRBV29-1; d_gene: .; j_gene: TRBJ1-2; len: 16; abundance: .; CDR3aa: CSVEGPAAGRFYGYTF; CDR3nt: TGCAGCGTTGAGGGTCCAGCGGCAGGACGATTCTATGGCTACACCTTC
v_gene: TRBV19; d_gene: .; j_gene: TRBJ1-6; len: 15; abundance: .; CDR3aa: CASSMSQMYNSPLHF; CDR3nt: TGTGCCAGTAGTATGTCCCAAATGTATAATTCACCCCTCCACTTT
v_gene: TRBV3-1/TRBV3-2; d_gene: TRBD2; j_gene: TRBJ2-3; len: 17; abundance: .; CDR3aa: CASSQTRTSGGTDTQYF; CDR3nt: TGTGCCAGCAGCCAGACTCGGACTAGCGGGGGGACAGATACGCAGTATTTT
v_gene: TRBV12-3/TRBV12-4; d_gene: .; j_gene: TRBJ1-2; len: 12; abundance: once; CDR3aa: CASRPGVGGYTF; CDR3nt: TGTGCCAGCAGGCCAGGGGTGGGCGGCTACACCTTC
v_gene: TRBV19; d_gene: TRBD1; j_gene: TRBJ1-4; len: 15; abundance: .; CDR3aa: CASRDRAATNEKLFF; CDR3nt: TGTGCCAGTAGGGACAGGGCTGCAACTAATGAAAAACTGTTTTTT
v_gene: TRBV9; d_gene: .; j_gene: TRBJ2-3; len: 12; abundance: .; CDR3aa: CASSAPTDTQYF; CDR3nt: TGTGCCAGCAGCGCCCCGACAGATACGCAGTATTTT
v_gene: TRBV3-1/TRBV3-2; d_gene: .; j_gene: TRBJ2-2; len: 13; abundance: .; CDR3aa: CASSQDTPGELFF; CDR3nt: TGTGCCAGCAGCCAAGATACACCCGGGGAGCTGTTTTTT
v_gene: TRBV7-8; d_gene: .; j_gene: TRBJ1-5; len: 12; abundance: few; CDR3aa: CASSQSTGPQHF; CDR3nt: TGTGCCAGCAGCCAATCGACAGGGCCCCAGCATTTT
v_gene: TRBV7-3; d_gene: TRBD1; j_gene: TRBJ2-5; len: 17; abundance: .; CDR3aa: CASSLRTGGTVGETQYF; CDR3nt: TGTGCCAGCAGCCTACGGACAGGGGGGACGGTAGGGGAGACCCAGTACTTC
v_gene: TRBV4-1; d_gene: TRBD2; j_gene: TRBJ2-2; len: 16; abundance: .; CDR3aa: CASSQRLAGDTGELFF; CDR3nt: TGCGCCAGCAGCCAGCGACTAGCGGGTGACACCGGGGAGCTGTTTTTT
v_gene: TRBV23-1; d_gene: .; j_gene: TRBJ1-1; len: 13; abundance: .; CDR3aa: CASTRQEYTEAFF; CDR3nt: TGCGCCAGCACCCGACAGGAATACACTGAAGCTTTCTTT
v_gene: TRBV3-1/TRBV3-2; d_gene: TRBD1; j_gene: TRBJ1-2; len: 14; abundance: .; CDR3aa: CASRARDRLYGYTF; CDR3nt: TGTGCCAGCAGGGCCCGGGACAGGCTCTATGGCTACACCTTC
v_gene: TRBV7-9; d_gene: TRBD1; j_gene: TRBJ1-4; len: 17; abundance: .; CDR3aa: CASSLGTGTGGGEKLFF; CDR3nt: TGTGCCAGCAGCTTAGGAACCGGGACAGGGGGTGGTGAAAAACTGTTTTTT
v_gene: TRBV19; d_gene: TRBD1; j_gene: TRBJ1-5; len: 16; abundance: few; CDR3aa: CASSGQGWYSNQPQHF; CDR3nt: TGTGCCAGTAGTGGACAGGGCTGGTATAGCAATCAGCCCCAGCATTTT
v_gene: TRBV7-9; d_gene: TRBD1; j_gene: TRBJ1-1; len: 14; abundance: .; CDR3aa: CASSFGQGTTEAFF; CDR3nt: TGTGCCAGCAGCTTTGGACAGGGTACGACTGAAGCTTTCTTT
v_gene: TRBV9; d_gene: TRBD2; j_gene: TRBJ2-1; len: 12; abundance: .; CDR3aa: CASSLLAGPQFF; CDR3nt: TGTGCCAGCAGCCTTCTAGCGGGGCCACAGTTCTTC
v_gene: TRBV12-3/TRBV12-4; d_gene: .; j_gene: TRBJ1-5; len: 11; abundance: few; CDR3aa: CASSRGQPQHF; CDR3nt: TGTGCCAGCAGCAGGGGCCAGCCCCAGCATTTT
v_gene: TRBV7-8; d_gene: .; j_gene: TRBJ2-1; len: 15; abundance: once; CDR3aa: CASSAREGSYNEQFF; CDR3nt: TGTGCCAGCAGCGCACGGGAAGGGTCCTACAATGAGCAGTTCTTC
v_gene: TRBV3-1/TRBV3-2; d_gene: .; j_gene: TRBJ1-6; len: 16; abundance: .; CDR3aa: CASSPQSQVYNSPLHF; CDR3nt: TGTGCCAGCAGCCCCCAATCTCAGGTCTATAATTCACCCCTCCACTTT
v_gene: TRBV9; d_gene: .; j_gene: TRBJ1-3; len: 15; abundance: .; CDR3aa: CASSDRGVSGNTIYF; CDR3nt: TGTGCCAGCAGCGACCGAGGAGTCTCTGGAAACACCATATATTTT
v_gene: TRBV2; d_gene: TRBD1; j_gene: TRBJ2-7; len: 13; abundance: .; CDR3aa: CASSVQGAYEQYF; CDR3nt: TGTGCCAGCAGCGTACAGGGGGCTTACGAGCAGTACTTC
v_gene: TRBV25-1; d_gene: .; j_gene: TRBJ2-6; len: 15; abundance: .; CDR3aa: CASSESGSGANVLTF; CDR3nt: TGTGCCAGCAGTGAATCGGGATCTGGGGCCAACGTCCTGACTTTC
v_gene: TRBV9; d_gene: TRBD1; j_gene: TRBJ1-1; len: 15; abundance: .; CDR3aa: CASSALGQGYTEAFF; CDR3nt: TGTGCCAGCAGCGCTCTGGGACAGGGGTACACTGAAGCTTTCTTT
v_gene: TRBV4-2; d_gene: TRBD1; j_gene: TRBJ2-7; len: 14; abundance: .; CDR3aa: CASSQTGGNYEQYF; CDR3nt: TGTGCCAGCAGCCAAACAGGGGGGAACTACGAGCAGTACTTC
v_gene: TRBV4-1; d_gene: TRBD1; j_gene: TRBJ1-4; len: 15; abundance: .; CDR3aa: CASSHDRDRGEKLFF; CDR3nt: TGCGCCAGCAGCCACGACCGGGACAGGGGCGAAAAACTGTTTTTT
v_gene: TRBV9; d_gene: TRBD1; j_gene: TRBJ1-2; len: 15; abundance: .; CDR3aa: CASSVEAGGHYGYTF; CDR3nt: TGTGCCAGCAGCGTAGAGGCAGGGGGGCACTATGGCTACACCTTC
v_gene: TRBV27; d_gene: .; j_gene: TRBJ2-5; len: 15; abundance: .; CDR3aa: CASSRSPSGEETQYF; CDR3nt: TGTGCCAGCAGTAGGTCCCCCTCGGGAGAAGAGACCCAGTACTTC
v_gene: TRBV11-2; d_gene: TRBD1; j_gene: TRBJ2-5; len: 15; abundance: .; CDR3aa: CASTHLRGPRKTQYF; CDR3nt: TGTGCCAGCACCCATCTCAGGGGGCCCCGGAAGACCCAGTACTTC
v_gene: TRBV7-2; d_gene: TRBD1; j_gene: TRBJ1-1; len: 15; abundance: .; CDR3aa: CASSSLGTVNTEAFF; CDR3nt: TGTGCCAGCAGCTCCCTCGGGACAGTGAACACTGAAGCTTTCTTT
v_gene: TRBV4-1; d_gene: TRBD1; j_gene: TRBJ2-7; len: 14; abundance: .; CDR3aa: CASRRTGGSYEQYF; CDR3nt: TGCGCCAGCAGAAGGACAGGGGGCTCGTACGAGCAGTACTTC
v_gene: TRBV11-2; d_gene: TRBD2; j_gene: TRBJ2-1; len: 17; abundance: .; CDR3aa: CASSLSLAGGRYYEQFF; CDR3nt: TGTGCCAGCAGCTTATCCCTAGCGGGGGGGCGGTACTATGAGCAGTTCTTC
v_gene: TRBV7-9; d_gene: .; j_gene: TRBJ2-5; len: 16; abundance: once; CDR3aa: CASNLLVEGGQETQYF; CDR3nt: TGTGCCAGCAACCTGTTAGTGGAAGGCGGCCAAGAGACCCAGTACTTC
v_gene: TRBV5-1; d_gene: .; j_gene: TRBJ1-5; len: 14; abundance: .; CDR3aa: CASSLDPGDQPQHF; CDR3nt: TGCGCCAGCAGCTTAGATCCAGGGGATCAGCCCCAGCATTTT
v_gene: TRBV3-1/TRBV3-2; d_gene: TRBD2; j_gene: TRBJ2-5; len: 19; abundance: .; CDR3aa: CASSPWASGGSGSGETQYF; CDR3nt: TGTGCCAGCAGCCCGTGGGCTAGCGGGGGCTCCGGATCGGGAGAGACCCAGTACTTC
v_gene: TRBV19; d_gene: .; j_gene: TRBJ2-7; len: 13; abundance: .; CDR3aa: CASSNLNSREQYF; CDR3nt: TGTGCCAGTAGTAACCTTAATTCGAGAGAGCAGTACTTC
v_gene: TRBV5-4; d_gene: TRBD2; j_gene: TRBJ2-5; len: 14; abundance: .; CDR3aa: CASSLAGQQETQYF; CDR3nt: TGTGCCAGCAGCTTAGCGGGGCAACAAGAGACCCAGTACTTC
v_gene: TRBV5-1; d_gene: TRBD1; j_gene: TRBJ1-5; len: 14; abundance: few; CDR3aa: CASRPGQGNQPQHF; CDR3nt: TGCGCCAGCAGACCCGGACAGGGCAATCAGCCCCAGCATTTT
v_gene: TRBV27; d_gene: .; j_gene: TRBJ1-2; len: 13; abundance: few; CDR3aa: CASSFGGNYGYTF; CDR3nt: TGTGCCAGCAGTTTCGGCGGCAACTATGGCTACACCTTC
v_gene: TRBV29-1; d_gene: .; j_gene: TRBJ1-1; len: 11; abundance: .; CDR3aa: CSGGENTEAFF; CDR3nt: TGCAGTGGGGGGGAGAACACTGAAGCTTTCTTT
v_gene: TRBV5-4; d_gene: .; j_gene: TRBJ2-3; len: 15; abundance: .; CDR3aa: CASSFDSPATDTQYF; CDR3nt: TGTGCCAGCAGCTTCGACAGCCCAGCCACAGATACGCAGTATTTT
v_gene: TRBV6-5; d_gene: .; j_gene: TRBJ2-1; len: 14; abundance: .; CDR3aa: CASSYSRRRNEQFF; CDR3nt: TGTGCCAGCAGTTACTCAAGGCGGCGTAATGAGCAGTTCTTC
v_gene: TRBV4-1; d_gene: .; j_gene: TRBJ2-7; len: 16; abundance: .; CDR3aa: CASSQDRAGNSYEQYF; CDR3nt: TGCGCCAGCAGCCAAGATCGAGCCGGTAACTCCTACGAGCAGTACTTC
v_gene: TRBV19; d_gene: .; j_gene: TRBJ2-2; len: 13; abundance: .; CDR3aa: CASSIGGAGELFF; CDR3nt: TGTGCCAGTAGTATAGGCGGCGCCGGGGAGCTGTTTTTT
v_gene: TRBV27; d_gene: .; j_gene: TRBJ1-1; len: 13; abundance: .; CDR3aa: CASSWLGVTEAFF; CDR3nt: TGTGCCAGCAGTTGGTTAGGGGTCACTGAAGCTTTCTTT
v_gene: TRBV3-1/TRBV3-2; d_gene: .; j_gene: TRBJ1-4; len: 16; abundance: .; CDR3aa: CASSQDRDQWDEKLFF; CDR3nt: TGTGCCAGCAGCCAAGACAGGGATCAATGGGATGAAAAACTGTTTTTT
v_gene: TRBV5-6; d_gene: .; j_gene: TRBJ1-6; len: 14; abundance: .; CDR3aa: CASSLTGTINPLHF; CDR3nt: TGTGCCAGCAGCTTAACCGGGACAATAAACCCCCTCCACTTT
v_gene: TRBV5-1; d_gene: .; j_gene: TRBJ1-1; len: 13; abundance: .; CDR3aa: CASSHERVNEAFF; CDR3nt: TGCGCCAGCAGTCATGAGAGGGTAAATGAAGCTTTCTTT
v_gene: TRBV25-1; d_gene: TRBD1; j_gene: TRBJ1-3; len: 14; abundance: .; CDR3aa: CASSYRGSGNTIYF; CDR3nt: TGTGCCAGCAGCTACAGGGGATCTGGAAACACCATATATTTT
v_gene: TRBV19; d_gene: .; j_gene: TRBJ1-1; len: 13; abundance: once; CDR3aa: CASSMGSGTEAFF; CDR3nt: TGTGCCAGTAGTATGGGGAGTGGGACTGAAGCTTTCTTT
v_gene: TRBV2; d_gene: .; j_gene: TRBJ1-1; len: 15; abundance: once; CDR3aa: CASYQEGRGSTEAFF; CDR3nt: TGTGCCAGCTACCAGGAAGGGCGGGGGAGCACTGAAGCTTTCTTT
v_gene: TRBV19; d_gene: .; j_gene: TRBJ1-1; len: 15; abundance: .; CDR3aa: CASSTHRDMNTEAFF; CDR3nt: TGTGCCAGTAGTACCCACAGGGATATGAACACTGAAGCTTTCTTT
v_gene: TRBV5-1; d_gene: .; j_gene: TRBJ1-2; len: 13; abundance: .; CDR3aa: CASRQLPNYGYTF; CDR3nt: TGCGCCAGCAGACAGTTACCTAACTATGGCTACACCTTC